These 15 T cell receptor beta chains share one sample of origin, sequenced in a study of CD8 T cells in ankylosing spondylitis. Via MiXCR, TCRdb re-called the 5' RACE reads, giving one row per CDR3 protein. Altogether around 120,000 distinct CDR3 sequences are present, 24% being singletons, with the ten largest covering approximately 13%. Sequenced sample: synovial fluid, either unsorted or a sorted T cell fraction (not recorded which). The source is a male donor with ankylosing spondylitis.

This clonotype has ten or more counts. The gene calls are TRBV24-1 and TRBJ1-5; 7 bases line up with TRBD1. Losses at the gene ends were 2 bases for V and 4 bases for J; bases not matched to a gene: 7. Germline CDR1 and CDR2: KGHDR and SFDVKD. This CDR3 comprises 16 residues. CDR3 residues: CATSDYLGQDNQPQHF. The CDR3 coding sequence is TGTGCCACCAGTGATTACCTCGGACAGGATAATCAGCCCCAGCATTTT.

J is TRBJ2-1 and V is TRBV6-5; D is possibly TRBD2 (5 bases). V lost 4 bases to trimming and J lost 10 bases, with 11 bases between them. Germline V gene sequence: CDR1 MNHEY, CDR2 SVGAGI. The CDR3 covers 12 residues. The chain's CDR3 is CASSSCSAEQFF. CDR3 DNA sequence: TGTGCCAGCAGTTCTTGTAGCGCCGAGCAGTTCTTC.

CDR3 sequence: CASSATPSAETQYF. The DNA for the CDR3 is TGTGCCAGCAGCGCGACTCCCTCCGCCGAGACCCAGTACTTC. V gene TRBV9 combines with J gene TRBJ2-5; D call uncertain. The CDR3 has 14 amino acids. The germline V and J ends were trimmed by 3 bases and 5 bases, with 14 bases remaining between them. CDR1 is SGDLS and CDR2 is YYNGEE in the germline V gene.

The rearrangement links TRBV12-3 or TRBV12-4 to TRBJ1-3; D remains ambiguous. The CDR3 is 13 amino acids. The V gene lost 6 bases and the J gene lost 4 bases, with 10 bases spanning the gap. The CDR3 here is CASSLRGGNTIYF. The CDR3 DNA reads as TGTGCCAGCAGCCTGCGAGGGGGAAACACCATATATTTT.

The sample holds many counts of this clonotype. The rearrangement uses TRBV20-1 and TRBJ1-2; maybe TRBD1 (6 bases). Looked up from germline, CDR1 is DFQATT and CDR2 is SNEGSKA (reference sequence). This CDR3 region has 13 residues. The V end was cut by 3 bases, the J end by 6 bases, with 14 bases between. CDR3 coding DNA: TGCAGTGCTAGTGTCAGGGGATGGGATGGCTACACCTTC. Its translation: CSASVRGWDGYTF.

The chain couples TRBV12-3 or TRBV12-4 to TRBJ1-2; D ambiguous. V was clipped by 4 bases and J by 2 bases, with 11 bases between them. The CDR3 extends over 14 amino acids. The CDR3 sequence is CASSYSGENYGYTF. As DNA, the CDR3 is TGTGCCAGCAGTTATTCCGGGGAGAACTATGGCTACACCTTC.

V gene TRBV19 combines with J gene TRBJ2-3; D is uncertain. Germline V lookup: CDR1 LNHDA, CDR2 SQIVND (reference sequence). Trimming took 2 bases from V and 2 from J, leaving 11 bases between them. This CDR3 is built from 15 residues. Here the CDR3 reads CASSIMAQPTDTQYF. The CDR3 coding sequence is TGTGCCAGTAGTATAATGGCCCAACCCACAGATACGCAGTATTTT.

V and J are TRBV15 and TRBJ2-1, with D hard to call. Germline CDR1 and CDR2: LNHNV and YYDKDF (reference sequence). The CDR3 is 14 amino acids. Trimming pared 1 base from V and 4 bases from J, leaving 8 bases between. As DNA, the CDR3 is TGTGCCACCAGCAGAGGTCAAACGTACAATGAGCAGTTCTTC. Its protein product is CATSRGQTYNEQFF.

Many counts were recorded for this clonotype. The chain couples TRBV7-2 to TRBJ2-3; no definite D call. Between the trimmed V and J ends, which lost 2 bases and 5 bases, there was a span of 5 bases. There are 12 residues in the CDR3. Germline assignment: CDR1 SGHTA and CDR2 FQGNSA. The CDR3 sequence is CASSLNLDTQYF. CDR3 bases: TGTGCCAGCAGCTTAAACCTAGATACGCAGTATTTT. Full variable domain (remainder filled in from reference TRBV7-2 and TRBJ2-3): GAGVSQSPSNKVTEKGKDVELRCDPISGHTALYWYRQSLGQGLEFLIYFQGNSAPDKSGLPSDRFSAERTGGSVSTLTIQRTQQEDSAVYLCASSLNLDTQYFGPGTRLTVL.

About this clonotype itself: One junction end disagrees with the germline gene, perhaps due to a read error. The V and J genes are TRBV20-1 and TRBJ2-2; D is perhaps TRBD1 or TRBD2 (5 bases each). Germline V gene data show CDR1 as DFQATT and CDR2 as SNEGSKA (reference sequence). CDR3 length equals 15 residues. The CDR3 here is CSARAQTGTGGELFF. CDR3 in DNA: TGCAGTGCCAGAGCCCAAACGGGGACGGGCGGGGAGCTGTTTTTT.

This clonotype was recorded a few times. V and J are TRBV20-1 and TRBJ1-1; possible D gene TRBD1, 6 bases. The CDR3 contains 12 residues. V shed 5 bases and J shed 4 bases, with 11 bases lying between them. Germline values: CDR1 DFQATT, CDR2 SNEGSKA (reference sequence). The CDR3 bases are TGCAGTGCTTCACAGGGTCGCACTGAAGCTTTCTTT. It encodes CSASQGRTEAFF.

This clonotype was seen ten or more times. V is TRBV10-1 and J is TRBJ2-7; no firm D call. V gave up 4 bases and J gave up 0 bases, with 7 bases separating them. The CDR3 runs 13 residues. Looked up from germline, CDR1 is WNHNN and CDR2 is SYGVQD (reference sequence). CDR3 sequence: CASSGHTSYEQYF. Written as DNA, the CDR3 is TGCGCCAGCAGTGGCCATACCTCCTACGAGCAGTACTTC.

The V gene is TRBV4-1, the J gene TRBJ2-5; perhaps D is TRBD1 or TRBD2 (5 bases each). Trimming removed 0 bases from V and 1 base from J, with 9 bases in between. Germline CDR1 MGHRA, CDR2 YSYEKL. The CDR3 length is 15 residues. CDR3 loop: CASSQDRDLQETQYF. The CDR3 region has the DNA TGCGCCAGCAGCCAAGATAGGGACCTCCAAGAGACCCAGTACTTC.

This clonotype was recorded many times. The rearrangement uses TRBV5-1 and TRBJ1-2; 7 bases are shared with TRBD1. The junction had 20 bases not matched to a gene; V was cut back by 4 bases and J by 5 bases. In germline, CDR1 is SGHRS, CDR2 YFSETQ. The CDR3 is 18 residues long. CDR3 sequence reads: CASSLRDSSLNRKYGYTF. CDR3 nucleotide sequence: TGCGCCAGCAGCCTCCGGGACAGCTCCTTAAATCGCAAGTATGGCTACACCTTC.

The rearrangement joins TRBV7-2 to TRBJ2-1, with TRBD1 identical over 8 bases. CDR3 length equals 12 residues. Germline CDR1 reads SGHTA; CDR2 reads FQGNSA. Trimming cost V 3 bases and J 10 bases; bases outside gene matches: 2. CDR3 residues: CASSFRGREQFF. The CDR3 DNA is TGTGCCAGCAGCTTCAGGGGGCGAGAGCAGTTCTTC.